The 6 T cell receptor beta chains below come from one sample, sequenced in a study of shared clonotypes between healthy human individuals. Measured with immunoSEQ multiplex PCR; TCRdb has only the in-frame clones, and not every one. Of some 2,000,000 clones in the sample, about 95% were seen once. Terminally differentiated effector memory CD45RA+ cells were left out of the naive CD8 fraction, which was CD45RO-negative and positively selected for CCR7. The specimen was naive CD8+ T cells sorted from blood. The receptors stem from a man younger than 35 in good health.

The V and J genes are TRBV6-1 and TRBJ2-7; 9 bases map to TRBD2. The ends lost 3 bases at V and 3 bases at J; junction bases unmatched: 12. The CDR3 runs to 17 residues. Germline V gene data show CDR1 as MNHNS and CDR2 as SASEGT. The chain's CDR3 is CASSDDLYSGGYYEQYF. As DNA, the CDR3 is TGTGCCAGCAGTGACGACCTTTACAGCGGGGGGTACTACGAGCAGTACTTC.

CDR3 nucleotides: TGTGCCAGCAGTTTTCTAGCGGGAGTCAGTACAGATACGCAGTATTTT. Protein product: CASSFLAGVSTDTQYF. The chain links TRBV27 to TRBJ2-3, with TRBD2 identical over 10 bases. CDR1 is MNHEY, CDR2 SMNVEV, per germline (reference sequence). This CDR3 has 16 residues. The V and J ends lost 3 bases and 3 bases, in that order; junction bases with no gene match: 6.

J is TRBJ1-1 and V is TRBV5-1; D may be TRBD1 (5 bases). From germline, CDR1 is SGHRS and CDR2 YFSETQ. The CDR3 length is 12 residues. Trimming left V 2 bases short and J 7 bases short, with 9 bases between. The CDR3 loop is CASSFAGSEAFF. DNA for the CDR3: TGCGCCAGCAGCTTTGCAGGGAGTGAAGCTTTCTTT. The variable domain in full, with the rest retrieved from reference TRBV5-1 and TRBJ1-1, is KAGVTQTPRYLIKTRGQQVTLSCSPISGHRSVSWYQQTPGQGLQFLFEYFSETQRNKGNFPGRFSGRQFSNSRSEMNVSTLELGDSALYLCASSFAGSEAFFGQGTRLTVV.

The table lists this clone with a count of one. The chain has TRBV6-5 and TRBJ2-1, with D perhaps being TRBD1 or TRBD2 (5 bases each). Deletions cut 2 bases from V and 2 bases from J, with 10 bases between. The CDR3 is 15 amino acids. Germline lookup yields CDR1 MNHEY and CDR2 SVGAGI. The CDR3 DNA reads as TGTGCCAGCAGTTACGCGAAGGGACCCTACAATGAGCAGTTCTTC. Amino acids: CASSYAKGPYNEQFF.

A remark on this clone: The same CDR3 can be traced to other DNA sequences in this sample. The rearrangement links TRBV11-2 to TRBJ2-7; unclear D gene. There are 13 residues in the CDR3. Germline V gene data show CDR1 as SGHAT and CDR2 as FQNNGV. Trimming removed 0 bases from V and 4 bases from J, with 7 bases in between. CDR3 region: CASSLEASYEQYF. CDR3 coding DNA: TGTGCCAGCAGCTTAGAGGCTTCGTACGAGCAGTACTTC.

This clone was counted a single time. V and J are TRBV6-1 and TRBJ2-6, with D uncertain. V lost 10 bases to trimming and J lost 2 bases, with 6 bases between them. The germline V gene encodes CDR1 MNHNS and CDR2 SASEGT. This CDR3 comprises 12 residues. The CDR3 loop reads CAIGAGANVLTF. DNA of the CDR3: TGTGCCATCGGAGCTGGGGCCAACGTCCTGACTTTC.